This record concerns one TCR beta chain sequence. This clone appeared a single time. Its antigen is still unknown. Base quality data are lacking; no much larger clone is found one base away. This specimen comes from a study of blood T cell repertoires in COVID-19 (dated by TCRdb to the early 2020s). General notes on the study: Samples covering the acute and convalescent phases of COVID-19 were provided by collaborators in the United States, Italy and Spain. Deeply sampled blood TCRbeta repertoires from subjects exposed to, actively infected with, or recovered from COVID-19 were included in the dataset. HLA class I and class II types, where available, came from metadata supplied by the sample provider rather than from assay-based typing. The material from the prospective study consisted of cDNA or gDNA derived from T cells, B-cell-depleted T cells, or PBMCs. The repertoires were released in a freely available public database meant as a resource for research on the immune response to SARS-CoV-2. Sample metadata almost always included a de-identified subject ID, COVID-19 status, age in years and sex. The samples were drawn from the first 160 participants of the ongoing ImmuneRACE study and from some 1,300 subjects provided by 6 global collaborators. Results the study describes overall, beyond this receptor: The amount of clinical and demographic metadata varied by source and participant and was provided uncurated.

V is shortened by 6 bases, J by 0 bases, and the region joining them spans 12 bases. The CDR3 numbers 14 residues from cysteine through phenylalanine. Only the CDR3 DNA stays, 42 bases, in frame from base 1. The germline V gene gives CDR1 as SGDLS and CDR2 as YYNGEE. Each collaborating institution followed its own protocols to collect whole blood in K2EDTA tubes. For TCRbeta analysis, collaborator samples were shipped as frozen whole blood, as isolated PBMCs, or as DNA extracted from either sample type. The immunoSEQ Assay, a bias-controlled multiplex PCR, was used to amplify TCRbeta CDR3 regions from genomic DNA. In the original analysis: Nucleated cell counts per sample were estimated from amplification of reference gene primers within the assay. To quantify the absolute abundance of each unique TCRbeta CDR3 rearrangement, sequence reads were collapsed and filtered. For each sample, productive Simpson clonality was calculated by taking the square root of Simpson's diversity index across productive rearrangements. TCRdb took this table from immuneACCESS and kept in-frame rearrangements with V and J called. Such tables lack part of the clones; where checked against another copy, unresolved V genes explain under half of the gap, and the rest is unexplained. That table gives V, J and clone size, and the DNA gave D and trimming. This sample gives under 300,000 clones in total; around 90% of them show up just once. The ten largest make up around 2.1% of the sample.

This TCR derives from a man in his forties or fifties with acute or convalescent COVID-19. Source material: peripheral blood. This receptor chain uses TRBV9 and TRBJ2-5; there is no confident call for the D gene. The DNA sequence reads TGTGCCAGCACCCGAGGCCAGTACCAAGAGACCCAGTACTTC. Translated, it gives CASTRGQYQETQYF.